This entry is about one T cell receptor (beta chain). These data are taken from a study of blood T cell repertoires in COVID-19. The wider study: Samples of COVID-19 (acute and convalescent) were obtained from the United States, Italy and Spain.

Method: immunoSEQ multiplex PCR; TCRdb's copy keeps in-frame clones and lacks some. The sample yields about 48,000 clones, approximately 81% seen once. Germline CDR1 reads SQVTM; CDR2 reads ANQGSEA. J was trimmed by 2 bases and V by 4 bases; bases with no gene match: 5. The CDR3 contains 14 residues. The TCR was taken from a woman in her sixties with acute or convalescent COVID-19. The sequencing input was peripheral blood. This chain joins TRBV29-1 and TRBJ2-1, with 7 bases matching TRBD2. In DNA, the CDR3 is TGCAGCGTTGGGCCTAGCGGTACCTACAATGAGCAGTTCTTC. The encoded protein is CSVGPSGTYNEQFF.